A selection of T cell receptor beta chains follows, all from one sample in a study of T-cell reconstitution after alpha-beta-depleted transplantation in children. TCRdb ran MiXCR on the PCR reads and lists one entry per CDR3 protein. The sample consists of hundreds of thousands of distinct CDR3 sequences, roughly 33% of them appearing once. The sample consisted of PBMCs from the stem cell graft donor, taken from the stem cell graft. These receptors were obtained from a human donor who donated a stem cell graft to a child with aplastic anemia. CDR3s include the opening cysteine and the closing phenylalanine or tryptophan. D genes are given only for firm matches.

d_call cdr3_length v_call cdr3_aa
NA 17 TRBV11-2 CASSLDGKSEPYNEQFF
NA 16 TRBV25-1 CASSLQGGPPQETQYF
NA 17 TRBV6-1 CASTRGIPAPQNEKLFF
TRBD1 15 TRBV6-1 CASRLSYRGSTEAFF
TRBD2 16 TRBV5-1 CASSITTSAGTDTQYF
NA 13 TRBV30 CAGGLSSGNTIYF
NA 14 TRBV28 CASSTLGDTGELFF
TRBD1 13 TRBV6-2/TRBV6-3 CASGDRRNTEAFF
NA 13 TRBV18 CASSPPNQETQYF
TRBD2 15 TRBV20-1 CSARASGRWNNEQFF
NA 15 TRBV5-5 CASSEIPGGPGELFF
NA 16 TRBV6-1 CASIDQAGGASYEQYF
TRBD2 16 TRBV4-2 CASSQDRAGAYNEQFF
NA 14 TRBV3-1 CASSHHGQNTEAFF
NA 15 TRBV5-5 CASTITTDSYNEQFF
TRBD1 12 TRBV5-1 CASRQGAEKLFF
NA 14 TRBV20-1 CSASKALNTGELFF
TRBD1 17 TRBV24-1 CATSEAARTGRVNEQFF
NA 14 TRBV6-5 CTSSYSAVGGELFF
NA 16 TRBV10-3 CAISDLLPKNTGELFF
NA 16 TRBV5-5 CASSFEELGSVTGAFF
NA 15 TRBV27 CASSFAGAPNQPQHF
TRBD1 13 TRBV19 CASRTGLGNEQFF
TRBD1 13 TRBV20-1 CSAGRDRDLPLHF
NA 13 TRBV20-1 CSARTGRRNTIYF
TRBD1 16 TRBV18 CASSPPGTANTGELFF
TRBD1 15 TRBV29-1 CSVSGTGAGANVLTF
NA 14 TRBV27 CASSSDSSNYGYTF
NA 14 TRBV28 CASSSEVFNQPQHF
NA 17 TRBV7-2 CASSLELPGSSGNTIYF
NA 13 TRBV15 CATSSGEFGTQYF
TRBD1 14 TRBV20-1 CSAETGVGTDTQYF
NA 14 TRBV25-1 CAGSAEDSRGKLFF
TRBD2 14 TRBV12-3/TRBV12-4 CASSTTTSGRGSYF
NA 15 TRBV18 CASSPPRGNTGELFF
NA 15 TRBV19 CASSIRGVSTDTQYF
NA 17 TRBV5-6 CASSLGTGATALDTQYF
TRBD1 13 TRBV30 CAWSRGQTTEAFF
NA 12 TRBV7-2 CASSPTSWEQYF
NA 13 TRBV5-6 CASSFSSQWELFF
TRBD1 14 TRBV20-1 CSAAPTGVTAEAFF
NA 12 TRBV14 CASRRSGYGYTF
NA 14 TRBV5-1 CASSLAGRSYGYTF
NA 15 TRBV20-1 CSARDPVRSAYEQYF
NA 13 TRBV4-3 CASSQTGTTLEVF
NA 12 TRBV5-4 CASSFGGSKLFF
NA 16 TRBV4-3 CASSQVGPHSGNTIYF
NA 14 TRBV20-1 CSAHGQLAKNIQYF
NA 16 TRBV6-5 CASSYHGSHSYNEQFF
TRBD1 15 TRBV6-2/TRBV6-3 CASTKLRTGTNEQFF